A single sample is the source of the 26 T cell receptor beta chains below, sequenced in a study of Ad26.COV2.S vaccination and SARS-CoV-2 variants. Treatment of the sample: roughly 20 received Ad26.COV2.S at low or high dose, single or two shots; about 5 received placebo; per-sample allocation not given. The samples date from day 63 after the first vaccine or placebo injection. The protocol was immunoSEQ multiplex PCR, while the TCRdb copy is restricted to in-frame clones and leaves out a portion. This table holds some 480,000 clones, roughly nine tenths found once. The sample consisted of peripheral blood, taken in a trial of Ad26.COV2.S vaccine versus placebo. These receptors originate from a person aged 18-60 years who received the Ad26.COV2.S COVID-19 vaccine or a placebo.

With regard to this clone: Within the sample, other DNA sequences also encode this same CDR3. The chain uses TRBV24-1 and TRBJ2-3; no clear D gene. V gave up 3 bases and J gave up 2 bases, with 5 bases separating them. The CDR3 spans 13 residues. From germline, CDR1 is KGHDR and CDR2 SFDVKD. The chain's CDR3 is CATSDPPTDTQYF. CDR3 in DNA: TGTGCCACCAGTGATCCCCCCACAGATACGCAGTATTTT.

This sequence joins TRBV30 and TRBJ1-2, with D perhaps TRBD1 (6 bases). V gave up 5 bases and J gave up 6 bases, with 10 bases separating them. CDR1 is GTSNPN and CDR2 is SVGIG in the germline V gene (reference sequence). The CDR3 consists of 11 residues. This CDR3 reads CAWPRGNGYTF. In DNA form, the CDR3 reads TGTGCCTGGCCCAGGGGAAATGGCTACACCTTC. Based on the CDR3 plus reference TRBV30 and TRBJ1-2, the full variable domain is SQTIHQWPATLVQPVGSPLSLECTVEGTSNPNLYWYRQAAGRGLQLLFYSVGIGQISSEVPQNLSASRPQDRQFILSSKKLLLSDSGFYLCAWPRGNGYTFGSGTRLTVV.

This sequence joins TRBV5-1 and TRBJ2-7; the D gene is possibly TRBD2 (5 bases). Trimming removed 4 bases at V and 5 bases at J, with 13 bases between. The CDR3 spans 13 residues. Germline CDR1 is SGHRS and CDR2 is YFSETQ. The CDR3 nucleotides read TGCGCCAGCAGCCCGGAGGCAGGCAACGAGCAGTACTTC. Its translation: CASSPEAGNEQYF. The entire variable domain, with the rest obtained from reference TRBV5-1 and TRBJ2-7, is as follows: KAGVTQTPRYLIKTRGQQVTLSCSPISGHRSVSWYQQTPGQGLQFLFEYFSETQRNKGNFPGRFSGRQFSNSRSEMNVSTLELGDSALYLCASSPEAGNEQYFGPGTRLTVT.

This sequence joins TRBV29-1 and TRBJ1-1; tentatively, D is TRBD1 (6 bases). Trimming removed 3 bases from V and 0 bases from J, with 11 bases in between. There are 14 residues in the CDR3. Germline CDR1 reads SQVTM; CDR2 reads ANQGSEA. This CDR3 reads CSVDSQGMNTEAFF. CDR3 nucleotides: TGCAGCGTTGACTCACAGGGTATGAACACTGAAGCTTTCTTT.

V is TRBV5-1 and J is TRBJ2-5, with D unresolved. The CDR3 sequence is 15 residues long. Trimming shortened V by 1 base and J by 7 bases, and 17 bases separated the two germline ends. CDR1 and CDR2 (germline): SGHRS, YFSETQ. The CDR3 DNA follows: TGCGCCAGCAGCTTGTTGAAGGACCAGAGAGGGACCCAGTACTTC. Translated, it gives CASSLLKDQRGTQYF. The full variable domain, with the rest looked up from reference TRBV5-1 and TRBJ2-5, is KAGVTQTPRYLIKTRGQQVTLSCSPISGHRSVSWYQQTPGQGLQFLFEYFSETQRNKGNFPGRFSGRQFSNSRSEMNVSTLELGDSALYLCASSLLKDQRGTQYFGPGTRLLVL.

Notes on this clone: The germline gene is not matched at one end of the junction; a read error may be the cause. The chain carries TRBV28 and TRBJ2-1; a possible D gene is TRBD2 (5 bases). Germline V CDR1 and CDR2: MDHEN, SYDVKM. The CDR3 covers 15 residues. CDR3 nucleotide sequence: TGTGCCAGCTCCATTACGGGGAGATCCTACGATGAGCAGTTCTTC. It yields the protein CASSITGRSYDEQFF.

CDR3 nucleotide sequence: TGTGCCAGTAGTATAGCTGGACAGGGATCACCCCTCCACTTT. The encoded protein is CASSIAGQGSPLHF. V is TRBV19 and J is TRBJ1-6, with 8 bases lining up with TRBD1. This CDR3 spans 14 amino acids. From germline, CDR1 is LNHDA and CDR2 SQIVND (reference sequence). The J segment lost 10 bases and the V segment lost 1 base, leaving 3 bases of the junction unmatched.

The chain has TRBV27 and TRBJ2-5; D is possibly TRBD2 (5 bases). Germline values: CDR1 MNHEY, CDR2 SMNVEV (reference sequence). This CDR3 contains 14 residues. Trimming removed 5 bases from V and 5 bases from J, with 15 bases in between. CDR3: CASSPLGRSETQYF. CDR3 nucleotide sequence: TGTGCCAGCAGTCCACTAGGACGTAGCGAGACCCAGTACTTC.

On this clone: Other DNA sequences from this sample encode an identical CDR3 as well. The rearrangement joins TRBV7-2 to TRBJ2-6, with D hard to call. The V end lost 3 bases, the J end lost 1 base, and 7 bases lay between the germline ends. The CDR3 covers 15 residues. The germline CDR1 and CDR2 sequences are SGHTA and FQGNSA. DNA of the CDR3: TGTGCCAGCAGCTTTTTGGGGTCTGGGGCCAACGTCCTGACTTTC. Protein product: CASSFLGSGANVLTF. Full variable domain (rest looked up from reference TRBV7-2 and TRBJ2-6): GAGVSQSPSNKVTEKGKDVELRCDPISGHTALYWYRQSLGQGLEFLIYFQGNSAPDKSGLPSDRFSAERTGGSVSTLTIQRTQQEDSAVYLCASSFLGSGANVLTFGAGSRLTVL.

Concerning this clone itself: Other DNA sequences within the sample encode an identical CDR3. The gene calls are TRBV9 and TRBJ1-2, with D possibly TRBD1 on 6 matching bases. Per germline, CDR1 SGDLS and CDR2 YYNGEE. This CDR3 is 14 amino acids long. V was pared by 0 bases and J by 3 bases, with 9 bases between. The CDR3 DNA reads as TGTGCCAGCAGCGTAGGCAGGGGTGACTATGGCTACACCTTC. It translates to CASSVGRGDYGYTF.

CDR3: CASRARLAGWPDTQYF. In nucleotides, the CDR3 is TGCGCCAGCAGAGCCCGACTAGCGGGATGGCCAGATACGCAGTATTTT. The chain combines TRBV10-2 with TRBJ2-3; 11 nucleotides line up with TRBD2. Germline V lookup: CDR1 WSHSY, CDR2 SAAADI. The CDR3 has 16 residues. Unmatched junction bases numbered 9, after V lost 6 bases and J lost 4 bases.

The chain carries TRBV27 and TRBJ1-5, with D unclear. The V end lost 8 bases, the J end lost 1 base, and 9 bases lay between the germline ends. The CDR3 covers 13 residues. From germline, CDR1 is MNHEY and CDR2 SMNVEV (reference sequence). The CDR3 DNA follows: TGTGCCAGCTCCCCTGACAGCAATCAGCCCCAGCATTTT. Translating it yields CASSPDSNQPQHF.

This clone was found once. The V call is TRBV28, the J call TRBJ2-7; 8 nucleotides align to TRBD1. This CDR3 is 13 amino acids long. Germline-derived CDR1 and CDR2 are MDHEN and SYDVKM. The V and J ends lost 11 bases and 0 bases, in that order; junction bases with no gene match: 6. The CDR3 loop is CAAGGGNSYEQYF. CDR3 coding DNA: TGTGCCGCAGGGGGCGGAAACTCCTACGAGCAGTACTTC.

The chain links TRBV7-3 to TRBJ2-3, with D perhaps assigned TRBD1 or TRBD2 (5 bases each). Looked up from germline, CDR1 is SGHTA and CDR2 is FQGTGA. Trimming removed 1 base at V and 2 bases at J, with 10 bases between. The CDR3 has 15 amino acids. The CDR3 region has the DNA TGTGCCAGCAGCTTAATCGGGGCATCCACAGATACGCAGTATTTT. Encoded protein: CASSLIGASTDTQYF.

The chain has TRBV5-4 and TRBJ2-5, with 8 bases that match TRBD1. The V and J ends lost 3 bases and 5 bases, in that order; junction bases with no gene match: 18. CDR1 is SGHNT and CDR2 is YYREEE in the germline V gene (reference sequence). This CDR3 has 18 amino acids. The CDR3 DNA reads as TGTGCCAGCAGCTGGGGTGGGCCGGGACAGGCTGGCTGGGAGACCCAGTACTTC. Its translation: CASSWGGPGQAGWETQYF.

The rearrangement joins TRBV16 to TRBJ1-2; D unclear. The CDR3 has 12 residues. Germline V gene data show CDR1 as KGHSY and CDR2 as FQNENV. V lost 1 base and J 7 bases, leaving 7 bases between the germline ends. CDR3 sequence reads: CASSQWSRGYTF. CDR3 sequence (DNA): TGTGCCAGCAGCCAATGGTCGCGTGGCTACACCTTC.

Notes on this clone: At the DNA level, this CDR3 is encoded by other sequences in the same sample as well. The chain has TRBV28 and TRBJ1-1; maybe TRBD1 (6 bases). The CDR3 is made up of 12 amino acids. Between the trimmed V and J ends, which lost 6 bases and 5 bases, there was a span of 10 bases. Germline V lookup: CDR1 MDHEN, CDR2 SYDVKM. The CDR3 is CASRGGGTEAFF. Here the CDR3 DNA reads TGTGCCAGCAGGGGAGGGGGTACTGAAGCTTTCTTT.

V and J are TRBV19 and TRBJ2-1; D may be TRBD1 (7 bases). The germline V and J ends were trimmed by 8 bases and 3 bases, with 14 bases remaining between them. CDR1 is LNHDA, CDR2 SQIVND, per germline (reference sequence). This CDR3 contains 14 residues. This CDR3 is CASDQGGYYNEQFF. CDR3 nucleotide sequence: TGTGCCAGTGACCAGGGGGGATACTACAATGAGCAGTTCTTC. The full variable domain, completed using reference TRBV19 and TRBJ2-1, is DGGITQSPKYLFRKEGQNVTLSCEQNLNHDAMYWYRQDPGQGLRLIYYSQIVNDFQKGDIAEGYSVSREKKESFPLTVTSAQKNPTAFYLCASDQGGYYNEQFFGPGTRLTVL.

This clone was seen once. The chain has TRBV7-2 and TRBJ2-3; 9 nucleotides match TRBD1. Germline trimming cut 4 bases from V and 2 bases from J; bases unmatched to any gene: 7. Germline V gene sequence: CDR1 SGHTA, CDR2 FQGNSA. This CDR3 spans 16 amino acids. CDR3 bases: TGTGCCAGCAGCTACAGGGGGCTGGCAGCCACAGATACGCAGTATTTT. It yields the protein CASSYRGLAATDTQYF.

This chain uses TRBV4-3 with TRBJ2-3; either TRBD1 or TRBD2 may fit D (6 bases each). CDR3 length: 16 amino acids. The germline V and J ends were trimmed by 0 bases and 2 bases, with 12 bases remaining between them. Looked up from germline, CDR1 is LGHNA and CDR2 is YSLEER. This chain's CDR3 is CASSQDTGTATDTQYF. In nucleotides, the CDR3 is TGCGCCAGCAGCCAAGACACAGGGACTGCCACAGATACGCAGTATTTT.

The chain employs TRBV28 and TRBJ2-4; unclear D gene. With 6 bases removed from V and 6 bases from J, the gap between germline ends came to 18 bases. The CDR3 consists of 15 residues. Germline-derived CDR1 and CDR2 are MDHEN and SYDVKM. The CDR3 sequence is CASSPWGGQVNIQYF. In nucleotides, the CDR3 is TGTGCCAGCAGCCCCTGGGGTGGGCAGGTAAACATTCAGTACTTC.

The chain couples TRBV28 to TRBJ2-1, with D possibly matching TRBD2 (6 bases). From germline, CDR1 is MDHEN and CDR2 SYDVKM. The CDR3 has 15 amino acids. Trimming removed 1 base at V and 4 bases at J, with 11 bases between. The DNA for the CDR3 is TGTGCCAGCAGTTTATACCGGGACTTATACAATGAGCAGTTCTTC. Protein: CASSLYRDLYNEQFF.

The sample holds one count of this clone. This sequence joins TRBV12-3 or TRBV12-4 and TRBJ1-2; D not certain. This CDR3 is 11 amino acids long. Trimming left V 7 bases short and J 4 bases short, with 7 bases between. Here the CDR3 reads CASNAGYGYTF. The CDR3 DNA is TGTGCCAGCAACGCAGGCTATGGCTACACCTTC.

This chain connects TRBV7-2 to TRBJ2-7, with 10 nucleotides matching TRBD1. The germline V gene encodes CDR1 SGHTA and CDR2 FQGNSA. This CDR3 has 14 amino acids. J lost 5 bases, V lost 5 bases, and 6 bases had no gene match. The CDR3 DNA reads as TGTGCCAGCAGCAGAGACAGGGGGCAGGACGAGCAGTACTTC. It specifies CASSRDRGQDEQYF.

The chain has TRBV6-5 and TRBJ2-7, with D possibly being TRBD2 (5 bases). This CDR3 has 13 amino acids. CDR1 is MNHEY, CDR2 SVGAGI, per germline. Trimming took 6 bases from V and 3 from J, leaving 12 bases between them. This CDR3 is CASSLAGNYEQYF. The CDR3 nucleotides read TGTGCCAGCAGCCTTGCCGGGAACTACGAGCAGTACTTC.

The CDR3 DNA reads TGTGCCAGCAGGGAGAACCGGGCCGCAGGTTACGAGCAGTACTTC. Amino acids: CASRENRAAGYEQYF. The V gene is TRBV2, the J gene TRBJ2-7; no definite D call. The CDR3 runs to 15 residues. From germline, CDR1 is SNHLY and CDR2 FYNNEI. Trimming removed 6 bases at V and 4 bases at J, with 19 bases between.